This T cell receptor (beta chain) was retrieved from a study of beta chain features in type 1 diabetes. Every isolated RNA sample was fully reverse transcribed, so sequencing captured expressed TCRB transcripts. Clones were read by immunoSEQ multiplex PCR, and TCRdb kept only the in-frame ones, dropping some. The table has 120,000 to 150,000 clones, 6.9% seen once. The sample holds a few counts of this clone. CDR1 and CDR2 from the germline V gene are SGHNT and YENEEA. The V gene end was trimmed by 5 bases and the J gene end by 5 bases; junction bases not matched to a gene: 6. The CDR3 is made up of 15 amino acids.

The chain is built from TRBV11-3 and TRBJ2-3; TRBD1 agrees at 11 bases. The clonotype originates from a woman in her 30s in good health. The source material was central memory CD4+ T cells from blood. As DNA, the CDR3 is TGTGCCAGCAGCCCGGGACAGGGGGTCATAGATACGCAGTATTTT. Translation gives CASSPGQGVIDTQYF.